The clone carrying this TCR beta chain has only one observation. Study processing details: The assay estimated nucleated cells by amplifying reference gene primers. Sequencing used immunoSEQ multiplex PCR; TCRdb keeps in-frame clones, though not all of them. The D gene and trimming were derived from the DNA, and the V and J assignments and clone size from that table. Among under 200,000 clones listed, roughly 90% were seen once. The data derive from a study of blood T cell repertoires in COVID-19. Study-wide context: COVID-19 samples from acute and convalescent phases originated in the United States, Italy and Spain. The analysed material was cDNA or gDNA that came from T cells, B-cell-depleted T cells, or PBMCs.

The germline V gene has CDR1 MNHNS and CDR2 SASEGT. V lost 1 base to trimming and J lost 0 bases, with 16 bases between them. The CDR3 sequence is 18 residues long. The sample consisted of PBMCs or T cells enriched from blood (not recorded which). The source is a woman aged 50 to 65 who had recovered from COVID-19. The chain employs TRBV6-1 and TRBJ1-5; D gene uncertain. The chain's CDR3 is CASSEGLVTSISNQPQHF. The DNA of the CDR3 is TGTGCCAGCAGTGAAGGGCTAGTTACATCAATTAGCAATCAGCCCCAGCATTTT.